These 26 T cell receptor beta chains share one sample of origin, sequenced in a study of response to subunit inactivated influenza vaccine. TCRdb ran MiXCR on the RT-PCR reads and lists one entry per CDR3 protein. The table lists a few hundred thousand distinct CDR3 sequences, about 20% of them singletons. This material consisted of PBMCs from blood, taken less than 22 months after vaccination. The receptors shown here come from a man between 50 and 69 years old who received an inactivated influenza vaccine.

The V call is TRBV25-1, the J call TRBJ2-7, with D perhaps TRBD1 or TRBD2 (5 bases each). The ends were cut back, 2 bases at V and 5 bases at J, with 13 bases in the middle. Germline V gene data show CDR1 as MGHDK and CDR2 as SYGVNS. CDR3 size: 14 residues. DNA of the CDR3: TGTGCCAGCAGTGAAGGGACCCCTAGGCACGAGCAGTACTTC. Translation: CASSEGTPRHEQYF.

The chain couples TRBV7-8 to TRBJ1-4; D is uncertain. The CDR3 consists of 15 residues. The germline V gene has CDR1 SGHVS and CDR2 FQNEAQ. The V gene lost 6 bases and the J gene lost 0 bases, with 11 bases spanning the gap. CDR3 bases: TGTGCCAGCAGTGTCGAGAGAGCAACTAATGAAAAACTGTTTTTT. Translated: CASSVERATNEKLFF.

This clonotype was observed a few times. This chain connects TRBV5-1 to TRBJ1-1; no firm D call. The V end lost 4 bases, the J end lost 2 bases, and 9 bases lay between the germline ends. The CDR3 is made up of 13 amino acids. Per germline, CDR1 SGHRS and CDR2 YFSETQ. The CDR3 loop reads CASSHDLNTEAFF. The DNA for the CDR3 is TGCGCCAGCAGCCACGACCTTAACACTGAAGCTTTCTTT.

The chain has TRBV2 and TRBJ2-2, with D unresolved. Trimming shortened V by 10 bases and J by 6 bases, and 9 bases separated the two germline ends. This CDR3 comprises 11 residues. Germline V gene data show CDR1 as SNHLY and CDR2 as FYNNEI. As DNA, the CDR3 is TGTGCCACTACCAGGTCCGGGGAGCTGTTTTTT. It specifies CATTRSGELFF.

This clonotype showed up just a few times. CDR3 DNA: TGTGCCAGCGGGAGGGGGCTACGGAACACCATATATTTT. It specifies CASGRGLRNTIYF. The chain couples TRBV6-6 to TRBJ1-3, with 7 bases matching TRBD1. The CDR3 runs to 13 residues. Germline V gene lookup returns CDR1 MNHNY and CDR2 SVGAGI (reference sequence). V shed 8 bases, J shed 7 bases, and the junction held 8 bases outside the gene matches.

In its sample, this clonotype was seen many times. V gene TRBV12-3 or TRBV12-4 combines with J gene TRBJ1-4; TRBD1 matches 10 bases. The J segment lost 6 bases and the V segment lost 6 bases, leaving 4 bases of the junction unmatched. CDR3 size: 14 residues. In nucleotides, the CDR3 is TGTGCCAGCAGCCGGACAGGGGGTTATGAAAAACTGTTTTTT. Its protein product is CASSRTGGYEKLFF.

Worth noting for this clonotype: The CDR3 carries no conserved terminal phenylalanine or tryptophan, so it likely arises from a read error. V usage is TRBV20-1 and J usage is TRBJ1-1; perhaps TRBD1 as D (6 bases). Germline loops: CDR1 DFQATT, CDR2 SNEGSKA (reference sequence). This CDR3 comprises 15 residues. V was trimmed by 1 base and J by 4 bases, leaving 16 bases between them. Here the CDR3 DNA reads TGCAGTGCTAGAGGTACGGGCAGGGGTTTCACTGAAGCTTTCGTT. Protein: CSARGTGRGFTEAFV.

This clonotype was detected only a few times. The V and J genes are TRBV20-1 and TRBJ2-3; TRBD2 aligns across 8 bases. Losses at the gene ends were 5 bases for V and 0 bases for J; bases not matched to a gene: 7. The CDR3 spans 15 residues. CDR1 DFQATT and CDR2 SNEGSKA come from the germline V gene (reference sequence). CDR3 residues: CSAEKRGGSTDTQYF. In DNA form, the CDR3 reads TGCAGTGCTGAAAAACGGGGGGGCAGCACAGATACGCAGTATTTT.

The genes are TRBV20-1 and TRBJ2-1, with D perhaps assigned TRBD1 or TRBD2 (5 bases each). This CDR3 spans 15 amino acids. Germline V gene data show CDR1 as DFQATT and CDR2 as SNEGSKA (reference sequence). Trimming pared 6 bases from V and 4 bases from J, leaving 19 bases between. In DNA form, the CDR3 reads TGCAGTGCCAGGGCTCCGGGGCCAAAATACAATGAGCAGTTCTTC. Amino acid sequence: CSARAPGPKYNEQFF.

This clonotype was counted only a few times. This chain uses TRBV7-2 with TRBJ2-3; D is unclear. Germline V CDR1 and CDR2: SGHTA, FQGNSA. The CDR3 extends over 14 amino acids. V was clipped by 0 bases and J by 4 bases, with 8 bases between them. CDR3 coding DNA: TGTGCCAGCAGCTTAGCGTCCGCTGCAGATACGCAGTATTTT. Its translation: CASSLASAADTQYF.

This clonotype showed up just a few times. The chain recombines TRBV20-1 with TRBJ1-6; 11 nucleotides match TRBD1. The ends lost 3 bases at V and 5 bases at J; junction bases unmatched: 3. CDR1 is DFQATT, CDR2 SNEGSKA, per germline (reference sequence). The CDR3 has 15 amino acids. CDR3 nucleotide sequence: TGCAGTGCTAGCGGGGGACAGGGGGATAATTCACCCCTCCACTTT. It is translated as CSASGGQGDNSPLHF.

This clonotype occurred many times. The chain employs TRBV5-1 and TRBJ1-1, with TRBD1 identical over 8 bases. Germline loops: CDR1 SGHRS, CDR2 YFSETQ. V shed 4 bases, J shed 10 bases, and the junction held 3 bases outside the gene matches. The CDR3 runs to 11 residues. CDR3 coding DNA: TGCGCCAGCAGCACCGGGACAGGAGCTTTCTTT. It yields the protein CASSTGTGAFF.

The V gene is TRBV20-1, the J gene TRBJ1-4; TRBD1 aligns across 9 bases. CDR3 size: 16 residues. Germline V CDR1 and CDR2: DFQATT, SNEGSKA (reference sequence). V was clipped by 6 bases and J by 2 bases; unmatched bases: 10. Here the CDR3 reads CSALPGTGKTNEKLFF. In DNA, the CDR3 is TGCAGTGCCTTACCTGGGACAGGGAAGACTAATGAAAAACTGTTTTTT.

In its sample, this clonotype was seen a few times. The CDR3 spells CATSARVNTEAFF. In DNA form, the CDR3 reads TGTGCCACCAGCGCAAGAGTGAACACTGAAGCTTTCTTT. J is TRBJ1-1 and V is TRBV15; D remains unclear. Trimming left V 5 bases short and J 0 bases short, with 7 bases between. This CDR3 has 13 residues. The germline CDR1 and CDR2 sequences are LNHNV and YYDKDF (reference sequence). Full variable domain (missing parts from reference TRBV15 and TRBJ1-1): DAMVIQNPRYQVTQFGKPVTLSCSQTLNHNVMYWYQQKSSQAPKLLFHYYDKDFNNEADTPDNFQSRRPNTSFCFLDIRSPGLGDTAMYLCATSARVNTEAFFGQGTRLTVV.

The chain employs TRBV5-8 and TRBJ1-5; D unclear. CDR1 is SGHTS and CDR2 is YDEGEE in the germline V gene. CDR3 length: 16 amino acids. The V and J ends lost 4 bases and 0 bases respectively, with 14 bases between them. In nucleotides, the CDR3 is TGTGCCAGCAGCCCGAGCGGCGCAGATAGCAATCAGCCCCAGCATTTT. This codes for CASSPSGADSNQPQHF.

This chain joins TRBV6-1 and TRBJ1-4; D is unclear. CDR3 length: 14 amino acids. Germline V gene sequence: CDR1 MNHNS, CDR2 SASEGT. V lost 5 bases and J lost 4, with 11 bases in between. The chain's CDR3 is CASSLRIYNEKLFF. The CDR3 coding sequence is TGTGCCAGCAGTCTCAGGATATATAATGAAAAACTGTTTTTT.

This chain links TRBV10-3 with TRBJ2-1; the match to TRBD2 covers 8 bases. The CDR3 runs 13 residues. Germline trimming cut 8 bases from V and 2 bases from J; bases unmatched to any gene: 2. Germline V gives CDR1 ENHRY, CDR2 SYGVKD. CDR3 nucleotide sequence: TGTGCCATCGGGCGGGAGGCCTACAATGAGCAGTTCTTC. Translating gives CAIGREAYNEQFF.

This clonotype was counted a few times. The chain employs TRBV18 and TRBJ1-2; possibly TRBD1 for D (6 bases). Germline CDR1 and CDR2: KGHSH and LQKENI. The CDR3 totals 14 residues. Trimming shortened V by 2 bases and J by 4 bases, and 11 bases separated the two germline ends. Here the CDR3 reads CASSPSGVAYGYTF. The CDR3, as DNA: TGTGCCAGCTCACCATCAGGGGTGGCCTATGGCTACACCTTC. The variable domain in full, completed from reference TRBV18 and TRBJ1-2, reads NAGVMQNPRHLVRRRGQEARLRCSPMKGHSHVYWYRQLPEEGLKFMVYLQKENIIDESGMPKERFSAEFPKEGPSILRIQQVVRGDSAAYFCASSPSGVAYGYTFGSGTRLTVV.

The chain joins TRBV20-1 to TRBJ2-7; 10 bases agree with TRBD1. There are 16 residues in the CDR3. Per germline, CDR1 DFQATT and CDR2 SNEGSKA (reference sequence). Germline trimming cut 4 bases from V and 0 bases from J; bases unmatched to any gene: 9. In DNA form, the CDR3 reads TGCAGTGCTACCCCTCCGGGACAGGGGTACTCCTACGAGCAGTACTTC. It is translated as CSATPPGQGYSYEQYF.

The chain carries TRBV24-1 and TRBJ2-3; maybe TRBD1 (6 bases). The CDR3 sequence is 15 residues long. Looked up from germline, CDR1 is KGHDR and CDR2 is SFDVKD. Trimming left V 0 bases short and J 1 base short, with 7 bases between. The CDR3 protein is CATSDLNRGTDTQYF. CDR3 DNA sequence: TGTGCCACCAGTGATTTGAACAGGGGCACAGATACGCAGTATTTT.

The chain carries TRBV18 and TRBJ1-4, with D unresolved. V was trimmed by 1 base and J by 5 bases, leaving 14 bases between them. The CDR3 contains 16 residues. Per the germline V gene, CDR1 is KGHSH and CDR2 is LQKENI. The CDR3: CASSPRFPAANEKLFF. The CDR3 nucleotides are TGTGCCAGCTCACCACGGTTCCCGGCGGCAAATGAAAAACTGTTTTTT.

CDR3 sequence reads: CASSETDHSSEAFF. For the CDR3, the DNA is TGCGCCAGCAGTGAGACCGACCATTCAAGTGAAGCTTTCTTT. The chain links TRBV10-2 to TRBJ1-1, with D uncertain. This CDR3 is built from 14 residues. Germline values: CDR1 WSHSY, CDR2 SAAADI. Between the trimmed V and J ends, which lost 2 bases and 7 bases, there was a span of 14 bases.

Note on this clonotype: A read error may explain this, as a much larger clone is one base away. The CDR3 nucleotides are TGTGCCAGCAGCTTAGGGAACTACAATGAGCAGTTCTTC. Residues: CASSLGNYNEQFF. The chain has TRBV7-9 and TRBJ2-1; D not certain. CDR3 size: 13 residues. Germline assignment: CDR1 SEHNR and CDR2 FQNEAQ (reference sequence). The V gene lost 1 base and the J gene lost 3 bases, with 4 bases spanning the gap.

This chain connects TRBV5-1 to TRBJ1-3, with a possible D match to TRBD1 (5 bases). The CDR3 is made up of 17 amino acids. Germline lookup yields CDR1 SGHRS and CDR2 YFSETQ. With 0 bases removed from V and 0 bases from J, the gap between germline ends came to 13 bases. The chain's CDR3 is CASSLAGTQDSGNTIYF. DNA for the CDR3: TGCGCCAGCAGCTTGGCCGGGACTCAAGACTCTGGAAACACCATATATTTT.

This chain links TRBV6-5 with TRBJ1-3; D uncertain. Trimming pared 5 bases from V and 2 bases from J, leaving 16 bases between. The CDR3 contains 16 residues. Germline CDR1 is MNHEY and CDR2 is SVGAGI. CDR3 nucleotide sequence: TGTGCCAGCAGTAACGGACGTTTAGAACCTGGAAACACCATATATTTT. Translated, it gives CASSNGRLEPGNTIYF.

The chain employs TRBV7-2 and TRBJ2-3, with 9 positions matching TRBD2. With V trimmed by 5 bases and J by 4 bases, 10 bases remained unmatched. The CDR3 consists of 16 residues. CDR1 and CDR2 (germline): SGHTA, FQGNSA. CDR3 in amino acids: CASSPQRSGGPDTQYF. The CDR3 nucleotides read TGTGCCAGCAGCCCACAACGTAGCGGGGGACCAGATACGCAGTATTTT.